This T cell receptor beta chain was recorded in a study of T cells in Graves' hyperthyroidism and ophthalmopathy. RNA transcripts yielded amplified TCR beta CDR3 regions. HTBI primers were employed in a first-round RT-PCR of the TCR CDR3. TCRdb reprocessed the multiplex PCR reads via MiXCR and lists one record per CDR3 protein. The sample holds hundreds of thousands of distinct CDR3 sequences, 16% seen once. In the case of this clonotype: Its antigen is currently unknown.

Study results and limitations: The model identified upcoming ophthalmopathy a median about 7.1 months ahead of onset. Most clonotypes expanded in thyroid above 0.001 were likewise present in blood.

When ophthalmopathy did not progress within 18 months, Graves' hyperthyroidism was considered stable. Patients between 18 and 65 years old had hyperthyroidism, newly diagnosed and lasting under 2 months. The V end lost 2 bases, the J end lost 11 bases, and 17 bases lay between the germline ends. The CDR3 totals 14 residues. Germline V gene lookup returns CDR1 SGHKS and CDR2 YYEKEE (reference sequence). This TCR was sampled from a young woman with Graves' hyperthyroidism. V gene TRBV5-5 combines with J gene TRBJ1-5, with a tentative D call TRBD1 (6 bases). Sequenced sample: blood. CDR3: CASSFQGSELAQHF. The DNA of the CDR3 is TGTGCCAGCAGCTTCCAGGGGTCCGAGTTGGCCCAGCATTTT.